The subject of this entry is one T cell receptor beta chain. Antigen unknown. This CDR3 has 15 residues. V shed 4 bases and J 8 bases; nucleotides not matched to a gene: 8. CDR1 and CDR2 from the germline V gene are SGHKS and YYEKEE (reference sequence). The sample is drawn from a study of T cell responses to AZD1222 COVID-19 vaccine. Overall study: Combined were second doses at about 4 or about 12 weeks.

Points from the study as a whole: Donors in the cohort were predominantly white British and more often female, and clonal diversity was possibly underestimated. Dominant at 160-218 and 743-854, vaccine-associated CD4 TCRs also spanned spike.

Method: immunoSEQ multiplex PCR; TCRdb's copy keeps in-frame clones and lacks some. In the table there are around 140,000 clones, more than 80% of which are singletons. The rearrangement joins TRBV5-5 to TRBJ2-1; TRBD2 agrees at 11 bases. Source: peripheral blood, taken on day 0 of AZD1222 vaccination. This TCR was recovered from an adult in good health. This CDR3 reads CASSATSGSWDEQFF. CDR3 nucleotide sequence: TGTGCCAGCAGCGCTACTAGCGGGAGTTGGGATGAGCAGTTCTTC.